A selection of T cell receptor beta chains follows, all from one sample in a study of blood T cells in healthy people across ages. TCRdb reanalysed the 5' RACE reads using MiXCR and keeps one entry per CDR3 protein. The profile covers more than 700,000 distinct CDR3 sequences, with around half appearing a single time and approximately 40% taken by the ten largest. The sequencing input was blood. The source of these receptors is a man older than 75 in good health. CDR3s include the opening cysteine and the closing phenylalanine or tryptophan. D genes are given only for firm matches. The listing skips clone size in some rows; elsewhere it reads once, few, many or a size class.

CASSSRGGVHRYAYF | TGTGCCAGCAGCTCCCGAGGGGGGGTTCACAGATACGCGTATTTT | TRBV13 | - | TRBJ2-3 | -
CAISESGFGNEQFF | TGTGCCATCAGTGAATCAGGGTTTGGCAATGAGCAGTTCTTC | TRBV10-3 | - | TRBJ2-1 | -
CASSQGPGIDQPQHF | TGCGCCAGCAGCCAAGGTCCCGGAATAGATCAGCCCCAGCATTTT | TRBV4-1 | - | TRBJ1-5 | -
CASSELGHTEAFF | TGTGCCAGCAGTGAATTGGGGCACACTGAAGCTTTCTTT | TRBV25-1 | - | TRBJ1-1 | -
CASILTGGHNEQFF | TGTGCCAGCATTCTTACAGGGGGGCACAATGAGCAGTTCTTC | TRBV6-1 | TRBD1 | TRBJ2-1 | -
CASSRGLAGSNEQFF | TGCGCCAGCAGCCGCGGACTAGCGGGAAGCAATGAGCAGTTCTTC | TRBV5-1 | TRBD2 | TRBJ2-1 | -
CASSLVVGLAKNIQYF | TGTGCCAGCAGCTTAGTTGTGGGACTAGCCAAAAACATTCAGTACTTC | TRBV7-9 | - | TRBJ2-4 | -
CASTDEGNYGYTF | TGCGCCAGCACCGACGAGGGGAACTATGGCTACACCTTC | TRBV5-1 | - | TRBJ1-2 | -
CASSQPGLGNNEQFF | TGTGCCAGCAGTCAGCCGGGACTAGGTAACAATGAGCAGTTCTTC | TRBV28 | TRBD2 | TRBJ2-1 | -
CASSGLWREGNNEQFF | TGCGCCAGCAGCGGGCTGTGGCGGGAGGGTAACAATGAGCAGTTCTTC | TRBV5-1 | TRBD2 | TRBJ2-1 | -
CASRGAGFYEQYF | TGTGCCAGCAGGGGGGCTGGATTCTACGAGCAGTACTTC | TRBV27 | - | TRBJ2-7 | -
CASSPQTGLANPREQFF | TGTGCCAGCTCACCACAAACGGGACTAGCCAACCCCCGTGAGCAGTTCTTC | TRBV18 | TRBD2 | TRBJ2-1 | -
CATSVRSGGLKNEQFF | TGTGCCACCAGTGTCAGGAGCGGGGGGTTGAAGAATGAGCAGTTCTTC | TRBV24-1 | TRBD2 | TRBJ2-1 | once
CASKYGGGGIYNEQFF | TGTGCCAGCAAATACGGCGGAGGGGGTATCTACAATGAGCAGTTCTTC | TRBV28 | - | TRBJ2-1 | -
CASSVDSGETQYF | TGTGCCAGCAGCGTAGACAGCGGAGAGACCCAGTACTTC | TRBV9 | - | TRBJ2-5 | -
CASSPPGPIHEQYF | TGTGCCAGCAGCCCCCCGGGCCCGATCCACGAGCAGTACTTC | TRBV3-1 | - | TRBJ2-7 | many
CASSLPASSYNSPLHF | TGTGCCAGCAGCTTGCCAGCGAGCTCCTATAATTCACCCCTCCACTTT | TRBV5-5 | - | TRBJ1-6 | -
CSARRSQVADSPLHF | TGCAGTGCTAGACGTAGTCAGGTGGCGGATTCACCCCTCCACTTT | TRBV20-1 | - | TRBJ1-6 | few
CASKPPQLGTEAFF | TGTGCCAGCAAGCCCCCACAGCTTGGCACTGAAGCTTTCTTT | TRBV27 | - | TRBJ1-1 | many
CASSPLGQAFYEQYF | TGTGCCAGCTCACCCTTGGGACAGGCGTTCTACGAGCAGTACTTC | TRBV18 | TRBD1 | TRBJ2-7 | -
CASSLFAGVSYNEQFF | TGCGCCAGCAGCTTGTTCGCGGGAGTCTCCTACAATGAGCAGTTCTTC | TRBV5-1 | TRBD2 | TRBJ2-1 | once
CSARDAGQMNTEAFF | TGCAGTGCGAGGGATGCGGGACAGATGAACACTGAAGCTTTCTTT | TRBV20-1 | TRBD1 | TRBJ1-1 | -
CASSLERTTYNEQFF | TGTGCCAGCAGCTTAGAGCGGACTACCTACAATGAGCAGTTCTTC | TRBV7-3 | - | TRBJ2-1 | few
CAWRGLAGVNEQYF | TGTGCCTGGAGAGGTCTAGCGGGAGTCAATGAGCAGTACTTC | TRBV30 | TRBD2 | TRBJ2-5 | few
CASSAGQRHEQFF | TGTGCCAGCAGCGCCGGACAAAGGCATGAGCAGTTCTTC | TRBV11-2 | - | TRBJ2-1 | -
CASSRTARSYEQYF | TGTGCCAGCAGCCGGACGGCTCGCTCCTACGAGCAGTACTTC | TRBV11-1 | - | TRBJ2-7 | -
CASSPGEGTGALENSPLHF | TGTGCCAGCAGCCCAGGCGAGGGGACAGGTGCCCTGGAGAATTCACCCCTCCACTTT | TRBV4-2 | TRBD1 | TRBJ1-6 | -
CSVPTPSGDSYEQYF | TGCAGCGTCCCAACCCCTAGCGGGGACTCCTACGAGCAGTACTTC | TRBV29-1 | TRBD2 | TRBJ2-7 | -
CASSLDPGDTQYF | TGTGCCAGCAGCTTAGATCCGGGAGATACGCAGTATTTT | TRBV7-3 | - | TRBJ2-3 | few
CASSYSGQGETQYF | TGTGCCAGCAGTTACAGCGGGCAGGGAGAGACCCAGTACTTC | TRBV6-6 | - | TRBJ2-5 | few
CASGISYEQYF | TGTGCCAGCGGGATCTCCTACGAGCAGTACTTC | TRBV6-6 | - | TRBJ2-7 | -
CATSRDLRGELFF | TGTGCCACCAGCAGAGATCTCAGGGGCGAACTGTTTTTT | TRBV15 | - | TRBJ1-4 | -
CASKLADNTGELFF | TGTGCCAGCAAACTAGCCGATAACACCGGGGAGCTGTTTTTT | TRBV2 | - | TRBJ2-2 | -
CSVEVGGSSGRETQYF | TGCAGCGTTGAAGTGGGGGGGAGTAGCGGGAGGGAGACCCAGTACTTC | TRBV29-1 | TRBD2 | TRBJ2-5 | -
CASSLGGLAGDNEQFF | TGCGCCAGCAGCTTGGGAGGACTAGCGGGGGACAATGAGCAGTTCTTC | TRBV5-1 | TRBD2 | TRBJ2-1 | once
CSAPGTGHFYEQFF | TGCAGTGCCCCCGGGACAGGCCATTTCTACGAGCAGTTCTTC | TRBV20-1 | TRBD1 | TRBJ2-1 | -
CASSKGLAGAFEQFF | TGTGCCAGCAGCAAGGGACTAGCGGGAGCTTTTGAGCAGTTCTTC | TRBV6-5 | TRBD2 | TRBJ2-1 | -
CASTESWRGYGYTF | TGCGCCAGCACCGAATCCTGGCGGGGATATGGCTACACCTTC | TRBV4-1 | - | TRBJ1-2 | -
CSVGSGYGYTF | TGCAGCGTTGGCAGCGGCTATGGCTACACCTTC | TRBV29-1 | - | TRBJ1-2 | -
CASSLDMGGTQYF | TGTGCCAGCAGCTTAGATATGGGTGGTACGCAGTATTTT | TRBV11-2 | - | TRBJ2-3 | many